A single sample is the source of the 28 T cell receptor beta chains below, sequenced in a study of coeliac disease. Assay used: immunoSEQ multiplex PCR; TCRdb lists only in-frame clones, some missing. The repertoire holds roughly 4,600 clones, with about four fifths as singletons. Sequenced input: lamina propria lymphocytes from the gut. The receptors here all came from a woman aged 18-35 years with active celiac disease.

The V call is TRBV15, the J call TRBJ1-4; 9 nucleotides line up with TRBD1. V lost 1 base to trimming and J lost 7 bases; unmatched junction nucleotides: 7. Germline V gene sequence: CDR1 LNHNV, CDR2 YYDKDF (reference sequence). The CDR3 totals 16 residues. The CDR3 protein is CATSRALQGAGEKLFF. The CDR3 DNA follows: TGTGCCACCAGCAGAGCCCTACAGGGGGCTGGTGAAAAACTGTTTTTT. The entire variable domain, with the rest obtained from reference TRBV15 and TRBJ1-4, is as follows: DAMVIQNPRYQVTQFGKPVTLSCSQTLNHNVMYWYQQKSSQAPKLLFHYYDKDFNNEADTPDNFQSRRPNTSFCFLDIRSPGLGDTAMYLCATSRALQGAGEKLFFGSGTQLSVL.

V gene TRBV4-1 combines with J gene TRBJ2-1; D gene unclear. Between the trimmed V and J ends, which lost 0 bases and 7 bases, there was a span of 13 bases. Germline V gene data show CDR1 as MGHRA and CDR2 as YSYEKL. This CDR3 is 15 amino acids long. In nucleotides, the CDR3 is TGCGCCAGCAGCCAAGATTTTCGGTTTATGAATGAGCAGTTCTTC. Residues: CASSQDFRFMNEQFF.

This clone is labeled as large. The chain is built from TRBV10-3 and TRBJ2-7; TRBD2 is a possible D gene (6 bases). The CDR3 is 15 amino acids. V lost 6 bases and J 0 bases, leaving 15 bases between the germline ends. Germline V CDR1 and CDR2: ENHRY, SYGVKD. CDR3 residues: CAISDRDSSSYEQYF. CDR3 sequence (DNA): TGTGCCATCAGCGACCGGGACTCGAGCTCCTACGAGCAGTACTTC.

This rearrangement joins TRBV5-4 to TRBJ2-5; 11 bases align to TRBD2. V trimming: 3 bases; J trimming: 2 bases; junction bases outside the gene matches: 9. From germline, CDR1 is SGHNT and CDR2 YYREEE (reference sequence). The length of the CDR3 is 17 residues. The CDR3 nucleotides are TGTGCCAGCAGCTACTTTGGACTAGCGGGCAATCAAGAGACCCAGTACTTC. This codes for CASSYFGLAGNQETQYF.

The J gene is TRBJ1-1, the V gene TRBV7-9; D is undetermined. The V and J ends lost 4 bases and 0 bases respectively, with 6 bases between them. The CDR3 is 13 residues long. Germline CDR1 is SEHNR and CDR2 is FQNEAQ (reference sequence). This CDR3 reads CASSSSLNTEAFF. CDR3 nucleotide sequence: TGTGCCAGCAGCTCGAGTCTGAACACTGAAGCTTTCTTT. Full variable domain (remainder filled in from reference TRBV7-9 and TRBJ1-1): DTGVSQNPRHKITKRGQNVTFRCDPISEHNRLYWYRQTLGQGPEFLTYFQNEAQLEKSRLLSDRFSAERPKGSFSTLEIQRTEQGDSAMYLCASSSSLNTEAFFGQGTRLTVV.

This clone came up a few times. For the CDR3, the DNA is TGTGCCAGCAGCTTAGGGGGGGACTACGAGCAGTACTTC. It specifies CASSLGGDYEQYF. V is TRBV11-3 and J is TRBJ2-7, with D maybe TRBD2 (6 bases). CDR3 length equals 13 residues. V shed 1 base and J shed 3 bases, with 7 bases lying between them. Germline CDR1 and CDR2: SGHNT and YENEEA.

This clone was seen once. J is TRBJ2-2 and V is TRBV6-1; 11 bases match TRBD1. This CDR3 is built from 19 residues. V dropped 4 bases and J dropped 5; count of bases not matched to a gene: 15. Per the germline V gene, CDR1 is MNHNS and CDR2 is SASEGT. CDR3: CASSVFKGQGAIRTGELFF. The CDR3 DNA follows: TGTGCCAGCAGTGTTTTTAAAGGACAGGGGGCTATTAGAACCGGGGAGCTGTTTTTT.

The CDR3: CAWSVLGVYGYTF. CDR3 DNA: TGTGCCTGGAGTGTTTTAGGGGTTTATGGCTACACCTTC. The V gene is TRBV30, the J gene TRBJ1-2, with a possible D match to TRBD1 (5 bases). The V end lost 0 bases, the J end lost 5 bases, and 10 bases lay between the germline ends. The CDR3 runs to 13 residues. Germline CDR1 is GTSNPN and CDR2 is SVGIG (reference sequence).

The V gene is TRBV28, the J gene TRBJ1-2; D is possibly TRBD1 (5 bases). In germline, CDR1 is MDHEN, CDR2 SYDVKM. Deletions cut 5 bases from V and 4 bases from J, with 14 bases between. The CDR3 length is 14 residues. The DNA of the CDR3 is TGTGCCAGCAGTACCCCAGACAGTTTCTATGGCTACACCTTC. Translating gives CASSTPDSFYGYTF.

V is TRBV7-7 and J is TRBJ2-7, with 13 bases lining up with TRBD2. J was trimmed by 2 bases and V by 9 bases; bases with no gene match: 7. The germline V gene has CDR1 SSHAT and CDR2 FNYEAQ (reference sequence). The CDR3 runs to 15 residues. CDR3 region: CASTDGTSGTYEQYF. In nucleotides, the CDR3 is TGTGCCAGTACTGATGGGACTAGCGGGACCTACGAGCAGTACTTC.

This clone was found once. The chain carries TRBV18 and TRBJ1-1; D possibly corresponds to TRBD1 (5 bases). Germline V gene data show CDR1 as KGHSH and CDR2 as LQKENI. The CDR3 totals 13 residues. V gave up 4 bases and J gave up 7 bases, with 13 bases separating them. CDR3 nucleotides: TGTGCCAGCTCACAAGACAGCTCGAATGAAGCTTTCTTT. Its protein is CASSQDSSNEAFF.

This chain's CDR3 is CASSISGSYEQYF. In DNA, the CDR3 is TGTGCCAGTAGTATCTCGGGGTCTTACGAGCAGTACTTC. V is TRBV19 and J is TRBJ2-7, with D possibly matching TRBD2 (5 bases). The length of the CDR3 is 13 residues. Trimming removed 3 bases at V and 4 bases at J, with 10 bases between. Germline assignment: CDR1 LNHDA and CDR2 SQIVND (reference sequence). The variable domain in full, completed from reference TRBV19 and TRBJ2-7, reads DGGITQSPKYLFRKEGQNVTLSCEQNLNHDAMYWYRQDPGQGLRLIYYSQIVNDFQKGDIAEGYSVSREKKESFPLTVTSAQKNPTAFYLCASSISGSYEQYFGPGTRLTVT.

This clone counts as large. The gene calls are TRBV25-1 and TRBJ2-5, with a weak D call TRBD2 (7 bases). The CDR3 contains 14 residues. Germline V gene sequence: CDR1 MGHDK, CDR2 SYGVNS. V was clipped by 4 bases and J by 5 bases, with 14 bases between them. CDR3 sequence: CASSVAGAHETQYF. CDR3 bases: TGTGCCAGCAGTGTTGCGGGGGCCCATGAGACCCAGTACTTC.

In this sample, this clone turned up a few times. The CDR3 spells CASTQPGGGYGYTF. CDR3 DNA: TGTGCCAGCACTCAGCCGGGGGGTGGCTATGGCTACACCTTC. The chain has TRBV27 and TRBJ1-2, with D perhaps TRBD1 (5 bases). Between the trimmed V and J ends, which lost 7 bases and 4 bases, there was a span of 16 bases. CDR1 is MNHEY and CDR2 is SMNVEV in the germline V gene (reference sequence). The CDR3 spans 14 residues.

This clone was picked up a small number of times. The CDR3 DNA is TGTGCCAGCAGTTGGGCATCTAGCTACACCGGGGAGCTGTTTTTT. It encodes CASSWASSYTGELFF. The genes are TRBV28 and TRBJ2-2; D possibly corresponds to TRBD2 (5 bases). Trimming cost V 4 bases and J 3 bases, with 12 bases left between them. Germline V gives CDR1 MDHEN, CDR2 SYDVKM. CDR3 length: 15 amino acids.

In DNA, the CDR3 is TGTGCCAGCAGCCCTAAGGGACAAGGACCCTACAATGAGCAGTTCTTC. Its translation: CASSPKGQGPYNEQFF. The rearrangement uses TRBV13 and TRBJ2-1; perhaps TRBD1 as D (6 bases). V shed 5 bases and J shed 2 bases, with 16 bases lying between them. The CDR3 totals 16 residues. Germline values: CDR1 PRHDT, CDR2 FYEKMQ (reference sequence).

V usage is TRBV18 and J usage is TRBJ2-1; TRBD1 agrees at 7 bases. The CDR3 has 14 amino acids. The germline V gene encodes CDR1 KGHSH and CDR2 LQKENI. V gave up 3 bases and J gave up 8 bases; unmatched junction bases: 7. The CDR3 is CASSPRTGLDEQFF. In DNA, the CDR3 is TGTGCCAGCTCACCGCGGACAGGTTTAGATGAGCAGTTCTTC.

Only a few counts were recorded for this clone. This sequence joins TRBV15 and TRBJ2-3, with D tentatively TRBD2 (6 bases). Germline V gene sequence: CDR1 LNHNV, CDR2 YYDKDF (reference sequence). V lost 1 base and J 4 bases, leaving 9 bases between the germline ends. The CDR3 is 14 amino acids. DNA of the CDR3: TGTGCCACCAGCAGAGCTGCTAGCGCAGATACGCAGTATTTT. It encodes CATSRAASADTQYF.

The chain has TRBV21-1 and TRBJ1-3; TRBD1, the table's D call, lacks a check against the DNA. TRBV21-1 represents a pseudogene. The length of the CDR3 is 17 residues. The CDR3 sequence: CASSPSGGRGPGNTIYF. For the CDR3, the DNA is TGTGCCAGCAGCCCTAGCGGTGGCAGGGGGCCTGGAAACACCATATATTTT.

The chain links TRBV19 to TRBJ2-3; D possibly corresponds to TRBD2 (6 bases). Deletions cut 1 base from V and 0 bases from J, with 11 bases between. The CDR3 is 16 residues long. Germline lookup yields CDR1 LNHDA and CDR2 SQIVND (reference sequence). Written as DNA, the CDR3 is TGTGCCAGTAGTATAGGGGACGGGGGTAGCACAGATACGCAGTATTTT. Its translation: CASSIGDGGSTDTQYF.

This clone was counted only a few times. The chain recombines TRBV7-3 with TRBJ1-6, with 8 bases matching TRBD1. Per germline, CDR1 SGHTA and CDR2 FQGTGA. Germline trimming cut 4 bases from V and 10 bases from J; bases unmatched to any gene: 6. The CDR3 is made up of 14 amino acids. CDR3 nucleotides: TGTGCCAGCAGCTCCGGACAGGGTAACTCACCCCTCCACTTT. It codes for CASSSGQGNSPLHF.

The genes are TRBV13 and TRBJ2-1; 10 bases line up with TRBD2. The CDR3 length is 17 residues. Germline loops: CDR1 PRHDT, CDR2 FYEKMQ (reference sequence). J was trimmed by 8 bases and V by 2 bases; bases with no gene match: 12. The CDR3 loop reads CASSLRIASGGIYEQFF. The CDR3 region has the DNA TGTGCCAGCAGCTTAAGGATTGCTAGCGGGGGAATCTATGAGCAGTTCTTC.

This clone appeared a few times. The chain uses TRBV7-9 and TRBJ2-7; 11 nucleotides line up with TRBD2. The V and J ends lost 5 bases and 3 bases, in that order; junction bases with no gene match: 6. Germline CDR1 and CDR2: SEHNR and FQNEAQ (reference sequence). The CDR3 extends over 15 amino acids. The CDR3 loop is CASSVTGTSGYEQYF. DNA of the CDR3: TGTGCCAGCAGCGTAACCGGGACTAGCGGCTACGAGCAGTACTTC.

This clone has just one count. The rearrangement uses TRBV2 and TRBJ1-2; D is ambiguous. Trimming pared 2 bases from V and 4 bases from J, leaving 8 bases between. Germline V gene lookup returns CDR1 SNHLY and CDR2 FYNNEI. The length of the CDR3 is 13 residues. The CDR3 spells CASSERQVYGYTF. The DNA for the CDR3 is TGTGCCAGCAGTGAAAGGCAGGTCTATGGCTACACCTTC.

This clone was counted a few times. The CDR3 coding sequence is TGTGCCAGCAGCCCACCCAGCTCCTACGAGCAGTACTTC. Residues: CASSPPSSYEQYF. The V and J genes are TRBV11-3 and TRBJ2-7, with D unresolved. The germline V gene has CDR1 SGHNT and CDR2 YENEEA. V lost 5 bases to trimming and J lost 0 bases, with 8 bases between them. CDR3 length: 13 amino acids.

The chain has TRBV9 and TRBJ2-6; 10 bases line up with TRBD1. CDR3 length: 18 amino acids. The junction had 9 bases not matched to a gene; V was cut back by 4 bases and J by 2 bases. The V gene's germline CDR1 is SGDLS and CDR2 YYNGEE. The CDR3 DNA is TGTGCCAGCAGCCCGACAGGGGGCGAGTTGACTGGGGCCAACGTCCTGACTTTC. It translates to CASSPTGGELTGANVLTF. Drawing the rest from reference TRBV9 and TRBJ2-6, the complete variable domain is DSGVTQTPKHLITATGQRVTLRCSPRSGDLSVYWYQQSLDQGLQFLIQYYNGEERAKGNILERFSAQQFPDLHSELNLSSLELGDSALYFCASSPTGGELTGANVLTFGAGSRLTVL.

The CDR3 DNA reads as TGTGCCAGCAGTGCTTCCGGGGTAGGGACCCAGTACTTC. Translation: CASSASGVGTQYF. The chain is built from TRBV6-1 and TRBJ2-5, with a possible D match to TRBD2 (5 bases). V was cut by 4 bases and J by 7 bases, with 13 bases left in between. The CDR3 consists of 13 residues. Germline lookup yields CDR1 MNHNS and CDR2 SASEGT.

The chain employs TRBV10-3 and TRBJ2-5; TRBD2 aligns across 15 bases. V lost 2 bases, J lost 4 bases, and 17 bases stayed unmatched. There are 21 residues in the CDR3. Germline lookup yields CDR1 ENHRY and CDR2 SYGVKD. The CDR3 loop reads CAISETLGLAGGPQLGETQYF. In nucleotides, the CDR3 is TGTGCCATCAGTGAGACCTTAGGACTAGCGGGAGGGCCTCAATTGGGAGAGACCCAGTACTTC.